The clone carrying this T cell receptor (beta chain) has only one observation. The entry originates in a study of blood T cell repertoires in COVID-19. Overall study context: Sites in the United States, Italy and Spain provided acute and convalescent COVID-19 samples. Nucleic acid was either cDNA or gDNA, and it came from T cells, B-cell-depleted T cells, or PBMCs.

V lost 2 bases, J lost 2 bases, and 3 bases stayed unmatched. The CDR3 sequence is 15 residues long. Germline values: CDR1 SGHTA, CDR2 FQGNSA. As processed by the authors: Amplification of reference gene primers provided the estimated nucleated cell counts. Using immunoSEQ multiplex PCR, the repertoire was profiled, and TCRdb retains in-frame clones only, with some absent. D and trimming were read from the DNA, whereas the V and J calls and clone size are those reported in that table. The data hold some 110,000 clones, with roughly 80% observed a single time. The sequence came from a woman older than 75 with active or convalescent COVID-19. Sample: peripheral blood. The chain links TRBV7-2 to TRBJ1-3; 7 nucleotides align to TRBD1. The chain's CDR3 is CASSLHTGAGNTIYF. In DNA, the CDR3 is TGTGCCAGCAGCTTACACACAGGGGCTGGAAACACCATATATTTT.